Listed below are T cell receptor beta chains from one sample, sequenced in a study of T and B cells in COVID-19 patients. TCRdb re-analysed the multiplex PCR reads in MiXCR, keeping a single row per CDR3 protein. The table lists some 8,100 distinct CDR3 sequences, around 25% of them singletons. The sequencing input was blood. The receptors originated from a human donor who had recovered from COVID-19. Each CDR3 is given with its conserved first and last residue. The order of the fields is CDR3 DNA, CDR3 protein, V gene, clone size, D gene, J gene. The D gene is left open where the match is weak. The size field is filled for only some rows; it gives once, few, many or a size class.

CDR3 DNA: TGTGCCAGCAACGGGGGTGGTGAGACCCAGTACTTC
CDR3 protein: CASNGGGETQYF
V gene: TRBV6-6
clone size: many
D gene: .
J gene: TRBJ2-5

CDR3 DNA: TGTGCCAGCAGCTTACCGGAGAGGAGCCGGGACAGGGGGCCTCAAGGGTTTGCCAAAAACATTCAGTACTTC
CDR3 protein: CASSLPERSRDRGPQGFAKNIQYF
V gene: TRBV7-2
clone size: .
D gene: TRBD1
J gene: TRBJ2-4

CDR3 DNA: TGCGCCAGCAGCCAAGATTGGCTAGCCCCCTACGAGCAGTACTTC
CDR3 protein: CASSQDWLAPYEQYF
V gene: TRBV4-3
clone size: few
D gene: .
J gene: TRBJ2-7

CDR3 DNA: TGTGCCAGCAGGTCGACCGGGACAGGGGAGTACGAGCAGTACTTC
CDR3 protein: CASRSTGTGEYEQYF
V gene: TRBV6-5
clone size: medium-sized
D gene: TRBD1
J gene: TRBJ2-7

CDR3 DNA: TGTGCCAGTAGTATAGATACACCCCAGACAGTTCTAAATCAGCCCCAGCATTTT
CDR3 protein: CASSIDTPQTVLNQPQHF
V gene: TRBV19
clone size: medium-sized
D gene: .
J gene: TRBJ1-5

CDR3 DNA: TGCAGTGCTAGCCCTGACAGGGGGGTGAGTGGCACCGGGGAGCTGTTTTTT
CDR3 protein: CSASPDRGVSGTGELFF
V gene: TRBV20-1
clone size: .
D gene: TRBD1
J gene: TRBJ2-2

CDR3 DNA: TGTGCCAGCAGTTTAAACTTTATAGCTAACTATGGCTACACCTTC
CDR3 protein: CASSLNFIANYGYTF
V gene: TRBV6-1
clone size: few
D gene: .
J gene: TRBJ1-2

CDR3 DNA: TGTGCCAGTAGTCGAGGGCCCGGGGGGAGCGGGAGAGGCCAACGGGAGGAGACCCAGTACTTC
CDR3 protein: CASSRGPGGSGRGQREETQYF
V gene: TRBV19
clone size: medium-sized
D gene: TRBD2
J gene: TRBJ2-5

CDR3 DNA: TGTGCCAGCAGCTTGGTGGGTCAAGAGACCCAGTACTTC
CDR3 protein: CASSLVGQETQYF
V gene: TRBV5-4
clone size: medium-sized
D gene: .
J gene: TRBJ2-5

CDR3 DNA: TGTGCCAGCAGCTTGCCGGCGTCAGTTAATAGCAATCAGCCCCAGCATTTT
CDR3 protein: CASSLPASVNSNQPQHF
V gene: TRBV5-5
clone size: medium-sized
D gene: .
J gene: TRBJ1-5

CDR3 DNA: TGTGCCAGCAGTTTGCAACAGGGTTATAGCGGGAGGGCCGGGGCAGATACGCAGTATTTT
CDR3 protein: CASSLQQGYSGRAGADTQYF
V gene: TRBV12-3/TRBV12-4
clone size: many
D gene: TRBD2
J gene: TRBJ2-3

CDR3 DNA: TGTGCCAGCCATGCGGCGGGGAGCTACACCATATATTTT
CDR3 protein: CASHAAGSYTIYF
V gene: TRBV6-5
clone size: medium-sized
D gene: .
J gene: TRBJ1-3

CDR3 DNA: TGTGCCAGCAGTCCCAGACCAGGGGGCGGAGGTACTGAAGCTTTCTTT
CDR3 protein: CASSPRPGGGGTEAFF
V gene: TRBV27
clone size: many
D gene: TRBD1
J gene: TRBJ1-1

CDR3 DNA: TGTGCCAGCAGTTTCGGAGCGGTGTCGAACAATGAGCAGTTCTTC
CDR3 protein: CASSFGAVSNNEQFF
V gene: TRBV28
clone size: .
D gene: .
J gene: TRBJ2-1

CDR3 DNA: TGTGCCAGCAGCCAGGCTCCGGGACTAGCGGCTCGGGGGTTCTTC
CDR3 protein: CASSQAPGLAARGFF
V gene: TRBV5-5
clone size: medium-sized
D gene: TRBD2
J gene: TRBJ2-1

CDR3 DNA: TGTGCCAGCAGTCCACTAGCGGGGGGGCCGGGTGGAGAGACCCAGTACTTC
CDR3 protein: CASSPLAGGPGGETQYF
V gene: TRBV6-2/TRBV6-3
clone size: many
D gene: TRBD2
J gene: TRBJ2-5

CDR3 DNA: TGTGCCAGCAGCTTAGTCTCCCCTGAGACCCAGTACTTC
CDR3 protein: CASSLVSPETQYF
V gene: TRBV7-9
clone size: .
D gene: .
J gene: TRBJ2-5

CDR3 DNA: TGTGCCAGCAGTTTTTCCCCCGGGACAGGGATAAACATTCAGTACTTC
CDR3 protein: CASSFSPGTGINIQYF
V gene: TRBV27
clone size: many
D gene: TRBD1
J gene: TRBJ2-4

CDR3 DNA: TGCAGTGCTAGGGGGACGGGTGCTAGCACAGATACGCAGTATTTT
CDR3 protein: CSARGTGASTDTQYF
V gene: TRBV20-1
clone size: few
D gene: .
J gene: TRBJ2-3

CDR3 DNA: TGTGCCACCATCCGAGGGGCGGCGGGAAACACCATATATTTT
CDR3 protein: CATIRGAAGNTIYF
V gene: TRBV24-1
clone size: few
D gene: .
J gene: TRBJ1-3

CDR3 DNA: TGCAGTGCTAAACTTACCATTAGCGGGGGGGCAGATACGCAGTATTTT
CDR3 protein: CSAKLTISGGADTQYF
V gene: TRBV20-1
clone size: .
D gene: TRBD2
J gene: TRBJ2-3

CDR3 DNA: TGCAGTGCTAGAGATTCCCGGAGGGGGACAGATACGCAGTATTTT
CDR3 protein: CSARDSRRGTDTQYF
V gene: TRBV20-1
clone size: .
D gene: .
J gene: TRBJ2-3

CDR3 DNA: TGTGCCAGCAGCTCGGGACAGGCCAACTCCTACGAGCAGTACTTC
CDR3 protein: CASSSGQANSYEQYF
V gene: TRBV7-6
clone size: .
D gene: TRBD1
J gene: TRBJ2-7

CDR3 DNA: TGTGTCTTGCTAGAAACGGGCAATGAGCAGTTCTTC
CDR3 protein: CVLLETGNEQFF
V gene: TRBV7-9
clone size: .
D gene: .
J gene: TRBJ2-1

CDR3 DNA: TGTGCCAGCAGGCAACGAATTGGGAGGGCGTCCGCGGGTGGATCAGATACGCAGTATTTT
CDR3 protein: CASRQRIGRASAGGSDTQYF
V gene: TRBV12-3/TRBV12-4
clone size: medium-sized
D gene: TRBD2
J gene: TRBJ2-3

CDR3 DNA: TGTGCCAGCTCACCGCTTGGACAGCAGACTGAAGCTTTCTTT
CDR3 protein: CASSPLGQQTEAFF
V gene: TRBV18
clone size: many
D gene: .
J gene: TRBJ1-1

CDR3 DNA: TGCAGTGCCATCGTGGGGGGGCTCCTCAATCAGCCCCAGCATTTT
CDR3 protein: CSAIVGGLLNQPQHF
V gene: TRBV20-1
clone size: .
D gene: .
J gene: TRBJ1-5

CDR3 DNA: TGTGCCAGTAGTACCTGGACTAGCGGGTGGGCCGACGAGCAGTACTTC
CDR3 protein: CASSTWTSGWADEQYF
V gene: TRBV19
clone size: .
D gene: TRBD2
J gene: TRBJ2-7

CDR3 DNA: TGTGCCAGCAGCGTAACAGGGGTGAACACCGGGGAGCTGTTTTTT
CDR3 protein: CASSVTGVNTGELFF
V gene: TRBV9
clone size: many
D gene: TRBD1
J gene: TRBJ2-2

CDR3 DNA: TGTGCCACCAGTGATTTGGACAGGGGGGAGACCCAGTACTTC
CDR3 protein: CATSDLDRGETQYF
V gene: TRBV24-1
clone size: few
D gene: TRBD1
J gene: TRBJ2-5

CDR3 DNA: TGCAGTGCTAGAGATTGGGGGGATAGGGGGAACACTGAAGCTTTCTTT
CDR3 protein: CSARDWGDRGNTEAFF
V gene: TRBV20-1
clone size: .
D gene: .
J gene: TRBJ1-1

CDR3 DNA: TGTGCCAGCAGACTAGACAGGGGGTCCACAGATACGCAGTATTTT
CDR3 protein: CASRLDRGSTDTQYF
V gene: TRBV6-5
clone size: medium-sized
D gene: TRBD1
J gene: TRBJ2-3

CDR3 DNA: TGTGCCAGTACAGGTAGGCCCGGTGAAGAGACCCAGTACTTC
CDR3 protein: CASTGRPGEETQYF
V gene: TRBV6-2/TRBV6-3
clone size: medium-sized
D gene: .
J gene: TRBJ2-5

CDR3 DNA: TGTGCCAGCAGCCATAATTTTTGGACAGCCGGGACTAGCGGGCCCCGCCAGTACTTC
CDR3 protein: CASSHNFWTAGTSGPRQYF
V gene: TRBV14
clone size: .
D gene: TRBD2
J gene: TRBJ2-7

CDR3 DNA: TGTGCCAGCAGTCGGGACCGGGCGGGGGAGCAGTACTTC
CDR3 protein: CASSRDRAGEQYF
V gene: TRBV12-3/TRBV12-4
clone size: medium-sized
D gene: .
J gene: TRBJ2-7

CDR3 DNA: TGTGCCAGTAGTATAGAATTTGGGACAGCAAACTATGGCTACACCTTC
CDR3 protein: CASSIEFGTANYGYTF
V gene: TRBV19
clone size: medium-sized
D gene: TRBD1
J gene: TRBJ1-2

CDR3 DNA: TGTGCCAGCAGCTTAATGAAGAACACTGAAGCTTTCTTT
CDR3 protein: CASSLMKNTEAFF
V gene: TRBV7-2
clone size: .
D gene: .
J gene: TRBJ1-1

CDR3 DNA: TGTGCCATCAGTGGGCCTGAGATGATAGCGGGGCCAAATGAGCAGTTCTTC
CDR3 protein: CAISGPEMIAGPNEQFF
V gene: TRBV10-3
clone size: medium-sized
D gene: TRBD2
J gene: TRBJ2-1

CDR3 DNA: TGCAGCGTTGTTGGGCTTGGGCATTACGAGCAGTACTTC
CDR3 protein: CSVVGLGHYEQYF
V gene: TRBV29-1
clone size: large
D gene: .
J gene: TRBJ2-7

CDR3 DNA: TGTGCCAGCAGCCTCCGACAGGGCGGGCACGAGCAGTACTTC
CDR3 protein: CASSLRQGGHEQYF
V gene: TRBV5-8
clone size: .
D gene: TRBD1
J gene: TRBJ2-7

CDR3 DNA: TGTGCCACCAGTGATTTGAGCGGGAGCGAGACCCAGTTCTTC
CDR3 protein: CATSDLSGSETQFF
V gene: TRBV24-1
clone size: .
D gene: TRBD2
J gene: TRBJ2-1

CDR3 DNA: TGTGCCAGCAGCACCGGGACAGGGTCACGGGGCTACACCTTC
CDR3 protein: CASSTGTGSRGYTF
V gene: TRBV2
clone size: .
D gene: TRBD1
J gene: TRBJ1-2

CDR3 DNA: TGTGCCAGCAGCATACAGGGGACCTACGAGCAGTACTTC
CDR3 protein: CASSIQGTYEQYF
V gene: TRBV5-4
clone size: medium-sized
D gene: TRBD1
J gene: TRBJ2-7

CDR3 DNA: TGTGCCAGCAATGCCGGGCCCCGTGGGGGCTACACCTTC
CDR3 protein: CASNAGPRGGYTF
V gene: TRBV6-5
clone size: .
D gene: .
J gene: TRBJ1-2

CDR3 DNA: TGTGCCAGCAGCTTATCCGGGGGGGCGTTCGAGCAGTACTTC
CDR3 protein: CASSLSGGAFEQYF
V gene: TRBV7-2
clone size: .
D gene: TRBD2
J gene: TRBJ2-7

CDR3 DNA: TGTGCCAGCAGTTACGGGGGGAATGAGCAGTTCTTC
CDR3 protein: CASSYGGNEQFF
V gene: TRBV6-5
clone size: medium-sized
D gene: .
J gene: TRBJ2-1

CDR3 DNA: TGCAGTGCCAGGACACATGGAGAGACCCAGTACTTC
CDR3 protein: CSARTHGETQYF
V gene: TRBV20-1
clone size: few
D gene: .
J gene: TRBJ2-5

CDR3 DNA: TGTGCCAGTAGTACAAGGACAGGTAACACCGGGGAGCTGTTTTTT
CDR3 protein: CASSTRTGNTGELFF
V gene: TRBV19
clone size: .
D gene: TRBD1
J gene: TRBJ2-2

CDR3 DNA: TGTGCCAGCTCTCGCACCGGGACAGTCGGCTACGAGCAGTACTTC
CDR3 protein: CASSRTGTVGYEQYF
V gene: TRBV18
clone size: many
D gene: TRBD1
J gene: TRBJ2-7

CDR3 DNA: TGTGCCAGCAATCCGTCTCAGGAAAATGAAAAACTGTTTTTT
CDR3 protein: CASNPSQENEKLFF
V gene: TRBV6-5
clone size: medium-sized
D gene: .
J gene: TRBJ1-4

CDR3 DNA: TGTGCCAGCAGCTCGGGGGGGCGAGCTTTCTTT
CDR3 protein: CASSSGGRAFF
V gene: TRBV5-4
clone size: .
D gene: .
J gene: TRBJ1-1

CDR3 DNA: TGTGCCAGCAGCCGAGGGGGAACTAATGAAAAACTGTTTTTT
CDR3 protein: CASSRGGTNEKLFF
V gene: TRBV6-6
clone size: medium-sized
D gene: .
J gene: TRBJ1-4

CDR3 DNA: TGTGCCACCAGCAGAGAAGTGGGGGACTTTAAGGGCTACACCTTC
CDR3 protein: CATSREVGDFKGYTF
V gene: TRBV15
clone size: medium-sized
D gene: .
J gene: TRBJ1-2

CDR3 DNA: TGTGCCAGCAGTTACTCGATGGCAGGGACCTACGAGCAGTACTTC
CDR3 protein: CASSYSMAGTYEQYF
V gene: TRBV6-2/TRBV6-3
clone size: few
D gene: .
J gene: TRBJ2-7

CDR3 DNA: TGTGCCAGTAGTATAAGCGGGACAGGGCAAAACATTCAGTACTTC
CDR3 protein: CASSISGTGQNIQYF
V gene: TRBV19
clone size: medium-sized
D gene: TRBD1
J gene: TRBJ2-4

CDR3 DNA: TGTGCCAGCAGCCCCACCGGGACAGGAGAGACCCAGTACTTC
CDR3 protein: CASSPTGTGETQYF
V gene: TRBV7-2
clone size: .
D gene: TRBD1
J gene: TRBJ2-5